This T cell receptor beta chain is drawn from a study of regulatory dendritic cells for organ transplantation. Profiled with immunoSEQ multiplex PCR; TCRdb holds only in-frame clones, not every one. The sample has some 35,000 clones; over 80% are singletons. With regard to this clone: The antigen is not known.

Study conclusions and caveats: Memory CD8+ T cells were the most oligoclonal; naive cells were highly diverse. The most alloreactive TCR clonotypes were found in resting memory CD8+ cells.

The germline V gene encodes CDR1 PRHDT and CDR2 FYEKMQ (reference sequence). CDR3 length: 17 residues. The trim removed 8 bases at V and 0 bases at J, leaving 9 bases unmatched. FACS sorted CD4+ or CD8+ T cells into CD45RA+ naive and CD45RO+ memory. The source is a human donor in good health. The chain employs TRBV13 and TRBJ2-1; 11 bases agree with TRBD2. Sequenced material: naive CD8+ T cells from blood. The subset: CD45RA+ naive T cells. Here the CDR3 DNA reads TGTGCCAGCGGACTAGCGGGCTTCTCGAGCTCCTACAATGAGCAGTTCTTC. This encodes CASGLAGFSSSYNEQFF.